This entry concerns a single T cell receptor beta chain. Germline V lookup: CDR1 MDHEN, CDR2 SYDVKM. Germline trimming cut 5 bases from V and 3 bases from J; bases unmatched to any gene: 6. This CDR3 has 15 amino acids. This record belongs to a study of blood T cell repertoires in COVID-19. Looking at the study overall: Acute-phase and convalescent COVID-19 samples originated in the United States, Italy and Spain.

The protocol was immunoSEQ multiplex PCR, while the TCRdb copy is restricted to in-frame clones and leaves out a portion. The sample yields roughly 80,000 clones, around nine tenths seen once. The V gene is TRBV28, the J gene TRBJ2-4; 8 bases are a match to TRBD2. Sequencing was carried out using peripheral blood. This receptor was obtained from a woman at least 80 years old with acute or convalescent COVID-19. The CDR3 DNA follows: TGTGCCAGCAGTAGTAGCGGGACCGGCAAAAACATTCAGTACTTC. This translates into CASSSSGTGKNIQYF. The full variable domain, with the rest looked up from reference TRBV28 and TRBJ2-4, is DVKVTQSSRYLVKRTGEKVFLECVQDMDHENMFWYRQDPGLGLRLIYFSYDVKMKEKGDIPEGYSVSREKKERFSLILESASTNQTSMYLCASSSSGTGKNIQYFGAGTRLSVL.